This TCR beta chain was recovered during a study of cytomegalovirus exposure and HLA in healthy donors. About the study: The roughly 130 validation repertoires, a later analysis reported, used the same platform as the roughly 650 repertoires from the first cohort. Study-wide results and limits: About 180 TCR beta chains were listed as cytomegalovirus-associated.

Turning to this clone: Its antigen is not known.

TCRdb's copy holds only in-frame clones and misses some; the assay was immunoSEQ multiplex PCR. The repertoire holds around 190,000 clones, with about 85% as singletons. The ends were cut back, 5 bases at V and 11 bases at J, with 18 bases in the middle. The CDR3 consists of 14 residues. Germline assignment: CDR1 WSHSY and CDR2 SAAADI. The chain uses TRBV10-2 and TRBJ1-4; D is uncertain. Specimen: PBMCs. The clonotype originates from a man between 18 and 35 years old in good health and CMV-seropositive. The CDR3 reads CASSRNSGNDKLFF. CDR3 DNA: TGCGCCAGCAGTAGGAACAGCGGAAACGACAAACTGTTTTTT.